This T cell receptor beta chain was identified in a study of shared clonotypes between healthy human individuals. Turning to this clone: Its antigen is undetermined. The same CDR3 can be traced to other DNA sequences in this sample.

Several immunoSEQ plates received, in even portions, the genomic DNA of each subset. The method was immunoSEQ multiplex PCR; TCRdb's version includes in-frame clones alone and lacks a portion of them. The repertoire consists of 1,500,000 or so clones, with 96% occurring once and the leading ten covering 1% to 1.5%. CDR3 length equals 14 residues. Germline CDR1 is WSHSY and CDR2 is SAAADI. V lost 2 bases to trimming and J lost 1 base; unmatched junction nucleotides: 2. Study-wide results and caveats: Larger estimated richness was generally recorded for naive subsets relative to memory subsets. Sharing across a few donors was seen in roughly 5% of naive CD4 clonotypes. There were few donors, and this limited the genetic and exposure-history diversity represented.

This receptor was taken from a man aged 25 to 40 in good health. This sequence joins TRBV10-2 and TRBJ2-7; 7 bases align to TRBD2. The sample consisted of naive CD4+ T cells sorted from blood. The subset was: CD45RA+ positively selected. DNA of the CDR3: TGCGCCAGCAGTGAGAAGGGACTATCCTACGAGCAGTACTTC. The encoded protein is CASSEKGLSYEQYF.